A single sample is the source of the 5 T cell receptor beta chains below, sequenced in a study of blood T cell repertoires in COVID-19. The repertoire was sequenced with immunoSEQ multiplex PCR; TCRdb's copy has only in-frame clones and lacks some. The sample holds tens of thousands of clones, about 83% seen once. Sequenced material: peripheral blood. The source of these receptors is a human donor in a cohort sampled during active COVID-19.

This chain uses TRBV18 with TRBJ1-2; TRBD1 might be the D (5 bases). V lost 2 bases and J lost 5, with 27 bases in between. This CDR3 has 19 residues. Germline V gene data show CDR1 as KGHSH and CDR2 as LQKENI. CDR3 amino acids: CASSPLVVIKGDRKYGYTF. In nucleotides, the CDR3 is TGTGCCAGCTCACCATTAGTCGTCATCAAAGGGGATCGAAAGTATGGCTACACCTTC.

The genes are TRBV7-3 and TRBJ2-7; possibly TRBD1 for D (6 bases). Germline CDR1 reads SGHTA; CDR2 reads FQGTGA. This CDR3 has 12 amino acids. The V and J ends lost 5 bases and 9 bases respectively, with 14 bases between them. CDR3 bases: TGTGCCAGCAGCACCACTCAGGGGCCGCAGTACTTC. Amino acids: CASSTTQGPQYF. Full variable domain (outside the CDR3, taken from reference TRBV7-3 and TRBJ2-7): GAGVSQTPSNKVTEKGKYVELRCDPISGHTALYWYRQSLGQGPEFLIYFQGTGAADDSGLPNDRFFAVRPEGSVSTLKIQRTERGDSAVYLCASSTTQGPQYFGPGTRLTVT.

This sequence joins TRBV29-1 and TRBJ1-5; D unclear. Trimming removed 4 bases at V and 3 bases at J, with 10 bases between. Germline lookup yields CDR1 SQVTM and CDR2 ANQGSEA. CDR3 length equals 13 residues. The chain's CDR3 is CSVGSEDNQPQHF. For the CDR3, the DNA is TGCAGCGTTGGGAGCGAGGACAATCAGCCCCAGCATTTT.

The chain couples TRBV5-4 to TRBJ2-1; 7 bases map to TRBD1. Looked up from germline, CDR1 is SGHNT and CDR2 is YYREEE (reference sequence). V lost 3 bases to trimming and J lost 5 bases; unmatched junction nucleotides: 11. The CDR3 is 16 residues long. CDR3 nucleotide sequence: TGTGCCAGCAGCTCGACCGACAGGGTTTCTCACAATGAGCAGTTCTTC. This sequence encodes CASSSTDRVSHNEQFF.

This chain joins TRBV2 and TRBJ2-1; TRBD2 aligns across 7 bases. The length of the CDR3 is 15 residues. J lost 3 bases, V lost 7 bases, and 9 bases had no gene match. Germline CDR1 reads SNHLY; CDR2 reads FYNNEI. The CDR3 DNA is TGTGCCAGCAAAAGAGTGACGGGGGGCTACAATGAGCAGTTCTTC. Translated: CASKRVTGGYNEQFF.